A single sample is the source of the 15 T cell receptor beta chains below, sequenced in a study of TIL therapy for anti-PD-1-resistant metastatic lung cancer. Time point noted: pre-treatment sample, taken before nivolumab and TIL therapy. The tumor samples were excised metastases, mostly pleural nodules or supraclavicular lymph nodes. The immunoSEQ assay was v3. Repertoires were generated with immunoSEQ multiplex PCR, while TCRdb's copy carries only in-frame clones and drops some. This repertoire shows about 95,000 clones, just over 65% found once; its top ten account for approximately 9.9%. The input for sequencing was tumor tissue, taken at baseline. All receptors derive from a person aged 25-85 years with non-small cell lung cancer.

The chain links TRBV11-2 to TRBJ2-5; TRBD1 agrees at 8 bases. There are 13 residues in the CDR3. Losses at the gene ends were 3 bases for V and 7 bases for J; bases not matched to a gene: 4. Germline V CDR1 and CDR2: SGHAT, FQNNGV. CDR3 sequence reads: CASSLGQAGTQYF. The CDR3 DNA follows: TGTGCCAGCAGCTTGGGACAGGCGGGGACCCAGTACTTC.

This clone was counted many times. This chain links TRBV5-8 with TRBJ1-4, with D hard to call. Per germline, CDR1 SGHTS and CDR2 YDEGEE. The ends were cut back, 6 bases at V and 1 base at J, with 10 bases in the middle. CDR3 size: 14 residues. CDR3 loop: CASTYLGTNEKLFF. In nucleotides, the CDR3 is TGTGCCAGCACTTATCTCGGAACTAATGAAAAACTGTTTTTT.

The chain combines TRBV30 with TRBJ2-3, with a tentative D call TRBD1 (7 bases). V was trimmed by 4 bases and J by 4 bases, leaving 12 bases between them. This CDR3 comprises 13 residues. Germline values: CDR1 GTSNPN, CDR2 SVGIG (reference sequence). CDR3 DNA: TGTGCCTGGACAGGGGGGTTTGCAGATACGCAGTATTTT. It yields the protein CAWTGGFADTQYF.

The CDR3 region has the DNA TGCGCCAGCAGCACCGACAGGGGGCGGAACAATGAGCAGTTCTTC. The encoded protein is CASSTDRGRNNEQFF. The chain has TRBV5-1 and TRBJ2-1; the match to TRBD1 covers 10 bases. CDR3 length: 15 amino acids. Unmatched junction bases numbered 6, after V lost 4 bases and J lost 5 bases. Germline V gene lookup returns CDR1 SGHRS and CDR2 YFSETQ. Supplemented by reference TRBV5-1 and TRBJ2-1, the full variable domain reads KAGVTQTPRYLIKTRGQQVTLSCSPISGHRSVSWYQQTPGQGLQFLFEYFSETQRNKGNFPGRFSGRQFSNSRSEMNVSTLELGDSALYLCASSTDRGRNNEQFFGPGTRLTVL.

The J gene is TRBJ2-3, the V gene TRBV30, with 7 nucleotides matching TRBD1. CDR3 length: 15 amino acids. CDR1 and CDR2 (germline): GTSNPN, SVGIG (reference sequence). V trimming: 3 bases; J trimming: 2 bases; junction bases outside the gene matches: 8. In DNA, the CDR3 is TGTGCCTGGAGGCTGGACAGGACGTACACAGATACGCAGTATTTT. It encodes CAWRLDRTYTDTQYF.

This clone was picked up a small number of times. The genes are TRBV24-1 and TRBJ2-7; 7 bases agree with TRBD2. This CDR3 comprises 13 residues. Losses at the gene ends were 3 bases for V and 12 bases for J; bases not matched to a gene: 10. Germline CDR1 KGHDR, CDR2 SFDVKD. The CDR3 DNA reads as TGTGCCACCAGTGATCCGCGGGGCGGGAGAGTGTACTTC. Its translation is CATSDPRGGRVYF.

The chain combines TRBV5-1 with TRBJ2-7; the match to TRBD1 covers 7 bases. Per the germline V gene, CDR1 is SGHRS and CDR2 is YFSETQ. The CDR3 is made up of 14 amino acids. Trimming removed 2 bases from V and 3 bases from J; junction bases left unmatched: 5. CDR3: CASSLPRTGYEQYF. Here the CDR3 DNA reads TGCGCCAGCAGCTTACCCCGGACAGGCTACGAGCAGTACTTC.

The chain joins TRBV7-8 to TRBJ2-7; D may be TRBD1 (5 bases). Trimming shortened V by 1 base and J by 3 bases, and 13 bases separated the two germline ends. This CDR3 has 15 amino acids. Germline CDR1 and CDR2: SGHVS and FQNEAQ. Here the CDR3 DNA reads TGTGCCAGCAGCTTAGTGGGCAGGGCGGACTACGAGCAGTACTTC. Amino acids: CASSLVGRADYEQYF.

V usage is TRBV5-4 and J usage is TRBJ2-5; 12 positions match TRBD2. Germline trimming cut 4 bases from V and 2 bases from J; bases unmatched to any gene: 15. CDR1 is SGHNT, CDR2 YYREEE, per germline (reference sequence). The CDR3 totals 19 residues. CDR3 bases: TGTGCCAGCAGCCCACGAACCCTAGCGGGAGGGTCGGGGCAAGAGACCCAGTACTTC. The encoded protein is CASSPRTLAGGSGQETQYF. The full variable domain, with the rest looked up from reference TRBV5-4 and TRBJ2-5, is ETGVTQSPTHLIKTRGQQVTLRCSSQSGHNTVSWYQQALGQGPQFIFQYYREEENGRGNFPPRFSGLQFPNYSSELNVNALELDDSALYLCASSPRTLAGGSGQETQYFGPGTRLLVL.

The rearrangement joins TRBV13 to TRBJ1-2; D uncertain. Trimming removed 5 bases from V and 3 bases from J, with 10 bases in between. Germline assignment: CDR1 PRHDT and CDR2 FYEKMQ (reference sequence). There are 13 residues in the CDR3. The CDR3 spells CASSPQIDYGYTF. The CDR3 nucleotides read TGTGCCAGCAGCCCCCAAATCGACTATGGCTACACCTTC.

This sequence joins TRBV11-2 and TRBJ1-2; no clear D gene. CDR3 length: 13 residues. The germline gives CDR1 SGHAT, CDR2 FQNNGV. With 1 base removed from V and 7 bases from J, the gap between germline ends came to 10 bases. The CDR3 DNA reads as TGTGCCAGCAGCTTAGGTCCCCCGAGTGGCTACACCTTC. Translated: CASSLGPPSGYTF.

The J gene is TRBJ1-2, the V gene TRBV30; 7 nucleotides align to TRBD1. From germline, CDR1 is GTSNPN and CDR2 SVGIG (reference sequence). CDR3 length: 11 residues. V gave up 3 bases and J gave up 7 bases; unmatched junction bases: 2. In nucleotides, the CDR3 is TGTGCCTGGAGCAGGGGGGGTGGCTACACCTTC. Translated: CAWSRGGGYTF.

The CDR3 nucleotides are TGTGCCAGCAGCCACGGACAGCCAAGCACAGATACGCAGTATTTT. Amino acid sequence: CASSHGQPSTDTQYF. The chain joins TRBV14 to TRBJ2-3, with a weak D call TRBD1 (6 bases). Trimming cost V 3 bases and J 0 bases, with 10 bases left between them. This CDR3 has 15 amino acids. CDR1 and CDR2 from the germline V gene are SGHDN and FVKESK.

The rearrangement joins TRBV5-1 to TRBJ1-4; a possible D gene is TRBD1 (6 bases). The CDR3 runs to 14 residues. V lost 4 bases and J lost 2, with 9 bases in between. The V gene's germline CDR1 is SGHRS and CDR2 YFSETQ. Written as DNA, the CDR3 is TGCGCCAGCAGCCAGGACAGCACTAATGAAAAACTGTTTTTT. The encoded protein is CASSQDSTNEKLFF.

V gene TRBV7-8 combines with J gene TRBJ1-1; TRBD1 is a possible D gene (5 bases). The CDR3 contains 14 residues. Germline CDR1 is SGHVS and CDR2 is FQNEAQ. Trimming left V 6 bases short and J 0 bases short, with 11 bases between. The CDR3 region is CASRPGLMNTEAFF. CDR3 nucleotides: TGTGCCAGCAGGCCGGGACTTATGAACACTGAAGCTTTCTTT.